This T cell receptor (beta chain) was found in a study of CD4 T cells in relation to SARS-CoV-2 and coronaviruses. V dropped 4 bases and J dropped 6; count of bases not matched to a gene: 12. CDR3 size: 17 residues. The germline V gene has CDR1 SGHRS and CDR2 YFSETQ. Overall study results and limits: In roughly 61% of donors, memory CD4+ clonotypes crossrecognized SARS-CoV-2 and at least one common cold coronavirus spike. SARS-CoV-2-driven expansion was significantly weaker in crossreactive than monoreactive clones.

CD4+ T cells from unexposed donors were obtained before the COVID-19 pandemic (2011-2018). TCRdb keeps only in-frame clones here, not all; method: immunoSEQ multiplex PCR. Of about 64,000 clones in the sample, less than 95% were seen once. In the case of this clone: The antigen is undetermined.

The source of this sequence is a human donor in good health. Sequenced input: naive CD4+ T cells from PBMCs. The subset is: naive CD4+ T cells isolated by negative enrichment. V usage is TRBV5-1 and J usage is TRBJ2-7, with 14 positions matching TRBD2. CDR3 nucleotides: TGCGCCAGCAGCCCACCCGGGACTAGCGGGAGTAAGTTCGAGCAGTACTTC. Encoded protein: CASSPPGTSGSKFEQYF. Combining the CDR3 with reference TRBV5-1 and TRBJ2-7 gives the whole variable domain KAGVTQTPRYLIKTRGQQVTLSCSPISGHRSVSWYQQTPGQGLQFLFEYFSETQRNKGNFPGRFSGRQFSNSRSEMNVSTLELGDSALYLCASSPPGTSGSKFEQYFGPGTRLTVT.